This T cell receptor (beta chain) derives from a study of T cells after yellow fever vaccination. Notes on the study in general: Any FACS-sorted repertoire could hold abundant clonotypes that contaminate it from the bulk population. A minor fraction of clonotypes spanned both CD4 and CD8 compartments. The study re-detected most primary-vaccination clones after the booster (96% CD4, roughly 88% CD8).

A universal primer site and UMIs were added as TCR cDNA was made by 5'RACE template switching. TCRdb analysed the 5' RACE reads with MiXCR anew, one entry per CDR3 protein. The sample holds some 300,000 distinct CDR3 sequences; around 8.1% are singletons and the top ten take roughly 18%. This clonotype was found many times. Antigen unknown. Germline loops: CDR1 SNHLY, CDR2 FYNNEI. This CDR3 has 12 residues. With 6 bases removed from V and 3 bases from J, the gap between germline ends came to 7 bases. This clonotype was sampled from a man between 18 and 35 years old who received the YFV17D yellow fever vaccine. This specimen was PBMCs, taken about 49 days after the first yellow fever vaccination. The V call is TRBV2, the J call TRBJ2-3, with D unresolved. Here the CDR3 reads CASRLLTDTQYF. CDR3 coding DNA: TGTGCCAGCAGGCTGTTAACAGATACGCAGTATTTT.